The entry below describes one TCR beta chain. The antigen is undetermined. The source of the sample is a study of cytomegalovirus exposure and HLA in healthy donors. Using immunoSEQ multiplex PCR, the repertoire was profiled, and TCRdb retains in-frame clones only, with some absent. The table shows some 240,000 clones, with around 86% occurring only once. Study-wide findings and caveats: According to a subsequent analysis, TCR clusters from the first cohort were inclined to appear together in the roughly 120 validation repertoires.

V dropped 2 bases and J dropped 5 bases, with 11 bases sitting between them. The CDR3 length is 13 residues. Germline lookup yields CDR1 SGHRS and CDR2 YFSETQ. Input material: PBMCs. The TCR sequence derives from a woman younger than 30 in good health and CMV-seropositive. This chain uses TRBV5-1 with TRBJ2-7; weak D call: TRBD1 (5 bases). CDR3 coding DNA: TGCGCCAGCAGCTTTGGGGCTGACAACGAGCAGTACTTC. Protein: CASSFGADNEQYF.